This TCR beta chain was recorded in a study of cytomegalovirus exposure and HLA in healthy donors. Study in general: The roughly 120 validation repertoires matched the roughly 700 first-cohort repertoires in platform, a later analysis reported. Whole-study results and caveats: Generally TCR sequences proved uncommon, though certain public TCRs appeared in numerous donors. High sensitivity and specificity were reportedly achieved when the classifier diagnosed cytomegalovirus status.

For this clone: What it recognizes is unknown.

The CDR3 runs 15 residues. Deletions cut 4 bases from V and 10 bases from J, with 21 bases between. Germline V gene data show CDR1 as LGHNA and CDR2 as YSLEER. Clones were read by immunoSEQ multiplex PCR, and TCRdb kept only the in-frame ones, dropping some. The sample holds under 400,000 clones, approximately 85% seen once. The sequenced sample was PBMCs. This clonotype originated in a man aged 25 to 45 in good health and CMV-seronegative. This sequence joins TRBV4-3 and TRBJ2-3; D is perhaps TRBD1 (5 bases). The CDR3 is CASSPYPALGVAQYF. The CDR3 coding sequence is TGCGCCAGCAGCCCGTACCCAGCCTTAGGGGTGGCGCAGTATTTT.